What follows are 6 T cell receptor beta chains derived from one specimen sequenced in a study of blood T cells in healthy people across ages. Then a second PCR, running roughly 7 to 11 cycles, was carried out with a sample-barcoded 5' primer and a J-beta primer mix. TCRdb itself ran the 5' RACE reads through MiXCR, one entry per CDR3 protein. Found here are 250,000 to 300,000 distinct CDR3 sequences, 27% of them singletons; the top ten hold 29%. Sequencing was done on a sample of blood. These receptors were collected from an older woman in good health.

This chain links TRBV5-1 with TRBJ2-5, with TRBD2 matching 9 bases. Per germline, CDR1 SGHRS and CDR2 YFSETQ. J gave up 11 bases and V 0 bases, and 8 bases lay outside the gene matches. The CDR3 spans 14 residues. The DNA of the CDR3 is TGCGCCAGCAGCTTGGCCAGCGGGGGGTCTGAGCAGTACTTC. Its protein product is CASSLASGGSEQYF.

About this clonotype itself: One end of the junction is discordant with germline, which a read error may explain. The V call is TRBV20-1, the J call TRBJ2-1, with TRBD2 identical over 12 bases. CDR1 DFQATT and CDR2 SNEGSKA come from the germline V gene (reference sequence). The CDR3 sequence is 17 residues long. CDR3 coding DNA: TGCAGTGCTGGAGATATGGCTAGCGGGAGGGCAAGGGATGAGCAGTTCTTC. As protein: CSAGDMASGRARDEQFF.

The rearrangement links TRBV19 to TRBJ1-4; tentative D call: TRBD1 (5 bases). Germline V gives CDR1 LNHDA, CDR2 SQIVND (reference sequence). The CDR3 has 14 residues. The V end lost 7 bases, the J end lost 7 bases, and 16 bases lay between the germline ends. The CDR3 region has the DNA TGTGCCAGTAAAAGGGAAGGAGGGACTGAAAAACTGTTTTTT. The encoded protein is CASKREGGTEKLFF. The whole variable domain, remainder taken from reference TRBV19 and TRBJ1-4, is DGGITQSPKYLFRKEGQNVTLSCEQNLNHDAMYWYRQDPGQGLRLIYYSQIVNDFQKGDIAEGYSVSREKKESFPLTVTSAQKNPTAFYLCASKREGGTEKLFFGSGTQLSVL.

The CDR3 loop reads CASSLYEGTDTQYF. DNA for the CDR3: TGCGCCAGCAGCTTGTACGAGGGTACAGATACGCAGTATTTT. The gene calls are TRBV5-1 and TRBJ2-3; tentative D call: TRBD2 (5 bases). This CDR3 is built from 14 residues. Trimming took 1 base from V and 3 from J, leaving 9 bases between them. Germline CDR1 reads SGHRS; CDR2 reads YFSETQ. The whole variable domain, filled in from reference TRBV5-1 and TRBJ2-3, reads KAGVTQTPRYLIKTRGQQVTLSCSPISGHRSVSWYQQTPGQGLQFLFEYFSETQRNKGNFPGRFSGRQFSNSRSEMNVSTLELGDSALYLCASSLYEGTDTQYFGPGTRLTVL.

V and J are TRBV7-6 and TRBJ2-3; D possibly corresponds to TRBD2 (6 bases). V lost 5 bases and J lost 0, with 18 bases in between. The CDR3 loop spans 17 amino acids. Per the germline V gene, CDR1 is SGHVS and CDR2 is FNYEAQ. The DNA for the CDR3 is TGTGCCAGCAGCGAGGGTGGGGGGACGCCAAGCACAGATACGCAGTATTTT. It codes for CASSEGGGTPSTDTQYF.

The chain uses TRBV27 and TRBJ2-5; D possibly corresponds to TRBD2 (5 bases). The CDR3 has 15 residues. The V end lost 5 bases, the J end lost 2 bases, and 15 bases lay between the germline ends. Germline loops: CDR1 MNHEY, CDR2 SMNVEV (reference sequence). CDR3 region: CASSPRSGRQETQYF. The CDR3 region has the DNA TGTGCCAGCAGTCCGCGGAGCGGTCGTCAAGAGACCCAGTACTTC.